Sequencing of this T cell receptor (beta chain) was carried out in a study of T cell changes during pregnancy in multiple sclerosis. The CDR3 is 12 amino acids. The V end was cut by 4 bases, the J end by 10 bases, with 11 bases between. The germline V gene has CDR1 MNHEY and CDR2 SMNVEV (reference sequence). The repertoire was sequenced with immunoSEQ multiplex PCR; TCRdb's copy has only in-frame clones and lacks some. The sample contains under 50,000 clones, around nine tenths of which appear only once. This chain links TRBV27 with TRBJ2-1; TRBD1 is a possible D gene (6 bases). The receptor was derived from a female donor with multiple sclerosis, enrolled in a pregnancy study. Sequences were derived from CD8+ T cells from peripheral blood mononuclear cells, sampled in the first trimester of pregnancy. CDR3: CASSSTGNEQFF. The CDR3 nucleotides read TGTGCCAGCAGTTCTACAGGGAACGAGCAGTTCTTC.